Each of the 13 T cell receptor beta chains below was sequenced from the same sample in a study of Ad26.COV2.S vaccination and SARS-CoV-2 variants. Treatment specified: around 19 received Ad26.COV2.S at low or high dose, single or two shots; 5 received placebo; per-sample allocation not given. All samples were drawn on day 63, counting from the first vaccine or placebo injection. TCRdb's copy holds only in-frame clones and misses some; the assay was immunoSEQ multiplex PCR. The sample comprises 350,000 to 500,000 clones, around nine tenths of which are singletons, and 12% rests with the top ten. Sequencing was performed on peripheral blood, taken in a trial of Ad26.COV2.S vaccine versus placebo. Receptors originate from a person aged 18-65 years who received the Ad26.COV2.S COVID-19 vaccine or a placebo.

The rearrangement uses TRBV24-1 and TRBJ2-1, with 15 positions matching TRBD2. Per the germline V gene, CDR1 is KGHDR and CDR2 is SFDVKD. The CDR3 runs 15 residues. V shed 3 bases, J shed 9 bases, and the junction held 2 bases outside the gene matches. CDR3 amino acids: CATSDRTSGRGEQFF. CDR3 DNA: TGTGCCACCAGTGATAGGACTAGCGGGAGGGGTGAGCAGTTCTTC.

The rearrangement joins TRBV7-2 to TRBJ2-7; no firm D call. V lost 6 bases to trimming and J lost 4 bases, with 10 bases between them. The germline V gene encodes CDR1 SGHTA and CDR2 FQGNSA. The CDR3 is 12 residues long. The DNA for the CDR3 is TGTGCCAGCAGTGGATCTGCGTACGAGCAGTACTTC. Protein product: CASSGSAYEQYF. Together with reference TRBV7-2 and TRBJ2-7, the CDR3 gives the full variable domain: GAGVSQSPSNKVTEKGKDVELRCDPISGHTALYWYRQSLGQGLEFLIYFQGNSAPDKSGLPSDRFSAERTGGSVSTLTIQRTQQEDSAVYLCASSGSAYEQYFGPGTRLTVT.

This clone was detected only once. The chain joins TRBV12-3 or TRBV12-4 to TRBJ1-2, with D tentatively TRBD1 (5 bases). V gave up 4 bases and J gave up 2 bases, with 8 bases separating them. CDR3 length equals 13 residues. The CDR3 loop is CASSWTKNYGYTF. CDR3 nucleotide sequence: TGTGCCAGCAGTTGGACAAAAAACTATGGCTACACCTTC.

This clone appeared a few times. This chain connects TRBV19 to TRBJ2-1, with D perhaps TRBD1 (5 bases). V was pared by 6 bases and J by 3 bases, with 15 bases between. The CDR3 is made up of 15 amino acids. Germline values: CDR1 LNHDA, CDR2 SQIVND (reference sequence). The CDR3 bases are TGTGCCAGTAGCCCAAGGGGCGAGAGCTACAATGAGCAGTTCTTC. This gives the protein CASSPRGESYNEQFF.

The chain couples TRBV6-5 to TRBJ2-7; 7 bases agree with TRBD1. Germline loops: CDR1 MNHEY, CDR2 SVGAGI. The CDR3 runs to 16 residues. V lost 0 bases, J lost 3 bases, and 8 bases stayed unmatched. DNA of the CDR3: TGTGCCAGCAGTTACTCGATAAGCAACAGGGGCTACGAGCAGTACTTC. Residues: CASSYSISNRGYEQYF.

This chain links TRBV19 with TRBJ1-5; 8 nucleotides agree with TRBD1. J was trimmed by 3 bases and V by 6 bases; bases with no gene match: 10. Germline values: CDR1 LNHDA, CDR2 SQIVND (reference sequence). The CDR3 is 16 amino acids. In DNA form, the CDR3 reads TGTGCCAGTAGCTTAGGGACAGGAGGAGACAATCAGCCCCAGCATTTT. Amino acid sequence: CASSLGTGGDNQPQHF.

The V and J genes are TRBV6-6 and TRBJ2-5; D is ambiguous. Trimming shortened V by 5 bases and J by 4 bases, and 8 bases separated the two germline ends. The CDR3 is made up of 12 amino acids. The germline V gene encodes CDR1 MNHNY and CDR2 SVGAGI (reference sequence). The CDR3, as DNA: TGTGCCAGCAGTGCAGTCGGAGAGACCCAGTACTTC. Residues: CASSAVGETQYF.

The CDR3 bases are TGTGCCTGGAGTGACGAGTCTGAGTGGGAGCAGTACTTC. Encoded protein: CAWSDESEWEQYF. The chain couples TRBV30 to TRBJ2-7; D uncertain. The CDR3 totals 13 residues. Trimming stripped 1 base from V and 7 bases from J, with 14 bases between. Germline values: CDR1 GTSNPN, CDR2 SVGIG (reference sequence).

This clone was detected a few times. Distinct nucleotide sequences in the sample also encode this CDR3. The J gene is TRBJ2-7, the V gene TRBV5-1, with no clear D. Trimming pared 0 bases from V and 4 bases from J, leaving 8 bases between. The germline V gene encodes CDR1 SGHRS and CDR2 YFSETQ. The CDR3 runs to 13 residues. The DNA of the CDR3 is TGCGCCAGCAGCTTGGAGGGCGCGTACGAGCAGTACTTC. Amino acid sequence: CASSLEGAYEQYF.

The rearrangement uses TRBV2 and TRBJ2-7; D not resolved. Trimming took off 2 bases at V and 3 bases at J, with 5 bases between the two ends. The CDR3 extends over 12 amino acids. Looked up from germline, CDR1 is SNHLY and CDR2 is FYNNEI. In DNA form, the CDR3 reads TGTGCCAGCAGTGAACAGGACTACGAGCAGTACTTC. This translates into CASSEQDYEQYF.

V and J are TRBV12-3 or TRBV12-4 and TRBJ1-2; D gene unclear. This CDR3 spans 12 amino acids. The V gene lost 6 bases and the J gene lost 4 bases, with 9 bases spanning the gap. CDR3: CASSPWSYGYTF. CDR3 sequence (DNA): TGTGCCAGCAGCCCATGGAGCTATGGCTACACCTTC.

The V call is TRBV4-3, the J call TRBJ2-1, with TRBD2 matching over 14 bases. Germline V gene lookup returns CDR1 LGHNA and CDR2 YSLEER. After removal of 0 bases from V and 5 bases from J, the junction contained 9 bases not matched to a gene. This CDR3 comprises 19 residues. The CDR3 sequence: CASSQDHRGLAGAHNEQFF. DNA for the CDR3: TGCGCCAGCAGCCAAGATCACAGGGGACTAGCGGGAGCACACAATGAGCAGTTCTTC.

CDR3 sequence (DNA): TGTGCCAGCAGTTACTCCAGGGCCACCGAAAAACTGTTTTTT. It encodes CASSYSRATEKLFF. The chain uses TRBV6-5 and TRBJ1-4; tentatively, D is TRBD1 (5 bases). V was trimmed by 0 bases and J by 8 bases, leaving 10 bases between them. Germline-derived CDR1 and CDR2 are MNHEY and SVGAGI. The CDR3 has 14 residues.